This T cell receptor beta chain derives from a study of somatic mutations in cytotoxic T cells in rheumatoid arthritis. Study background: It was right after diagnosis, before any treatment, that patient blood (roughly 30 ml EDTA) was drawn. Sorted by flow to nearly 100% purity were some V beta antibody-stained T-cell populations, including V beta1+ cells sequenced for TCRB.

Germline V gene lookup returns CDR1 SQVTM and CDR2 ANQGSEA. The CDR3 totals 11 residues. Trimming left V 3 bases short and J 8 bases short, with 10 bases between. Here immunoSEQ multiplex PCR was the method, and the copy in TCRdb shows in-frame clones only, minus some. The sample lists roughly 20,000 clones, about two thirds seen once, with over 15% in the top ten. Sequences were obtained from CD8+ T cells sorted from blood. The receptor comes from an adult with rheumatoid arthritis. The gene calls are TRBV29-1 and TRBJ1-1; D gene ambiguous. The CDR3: CSVDRTDEAFF. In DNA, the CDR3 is TGCAGCGTTGATAGGACCGACGAAGCTTTCTTT.